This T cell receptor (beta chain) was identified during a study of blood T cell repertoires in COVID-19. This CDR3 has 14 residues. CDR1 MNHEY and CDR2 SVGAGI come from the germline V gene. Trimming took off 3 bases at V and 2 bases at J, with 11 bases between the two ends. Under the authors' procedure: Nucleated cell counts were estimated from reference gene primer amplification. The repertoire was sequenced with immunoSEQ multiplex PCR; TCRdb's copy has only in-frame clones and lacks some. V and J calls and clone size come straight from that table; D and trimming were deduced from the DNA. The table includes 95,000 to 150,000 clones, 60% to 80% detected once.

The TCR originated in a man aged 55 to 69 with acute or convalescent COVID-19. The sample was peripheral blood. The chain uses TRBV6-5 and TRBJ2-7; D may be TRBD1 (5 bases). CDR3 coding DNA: TGTGCCAGCAGTTATGGAGACAGAGCCTACGAGCAGTACTTC. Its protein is CASSYGDRAYEQYF.